The 9 T cell receptor beta chains below all came from one sample that was sequenced in a study of blood T cell repertoires in COVID-19. The data were produced by immunoSEQ multiplex PCR, yet TCRdb's version contains in-frame clones alone and is incomplete. The data contain roughly 260,000 clones, more than 75% of them singletons. Specimen: peripheral blood. The receptors come from a man between 40 and 49 years old who had recovered from COVID-19.

This chain connects TRBV5-6 to TRBJ2-7; 7 nucleotides align to TRBD1. CDR3 length: 15 residues. Germline V gene lookup returns CDR1 SGHDT and CDR2 YYEEEE. Trimming at V came to 0 bases and at J to 5 bases, leaving 8 bases not matched to a gene. CDR3 amino acids: CASSLVFDRANEQYF. CDR3 bases: TGTGCCAGCAGCTTGGTGTTCGACAGGGCAAACGAGCAGTACTTC.

This clone was counted between two and nine times. The chain uses TRBV6-6 and TRBJ1-5; D unclear. Germline V CDR1 and CDR2: MNHNY, SVGAGI (reference sequence). Trimming cost V 6 bases and J 3 bases, with 9 bases left between them. The CDR3 extends over 13 amino acids. The CDR3 protein is CASSPYTNQPQHF. As DNA, the CDR3 is TGTGCCAGCAGCCCCTATACCAATCAGCCCCAGCATTTT.

The chain carries TRBV6-5 and TRBJ2-7; 7 bases agree with TRBD1. Looked up from germline, CDR1 is MNHEY and CDR2 is SVGAGI. The length of the CDR3 is 15 residues. The junction had 4 bases not matched to a gene; V was cut back by 0 bases and J by 2 bases. The CDR3 protein is CASSYSVTGTYEQYF. The CDR3 DNA follows: TGTGCCAGCAGTTACTCGGTGACAGGGACCTACGAGCAGTACTTC.

On this clone itself: This CDR3 is also generated by other DNA sequences in the sample. The chain joins TRBV7-2 to TRBJ2-3, with 7 nucleotides matching TRBD2. This CDR3 spans 13 amino acids. Germline lookup yields CDR1 SGHTA and CDR2 FQGNSA. Germline trimming cut 8 bases from V and 0 bases from J; bases unmatched to any gene: 2. The CDR3 bases are TGTGCCAGCCGGCGGGGGAGCACAGATACGCAGTATTTT. The encoded protein is CASRRGSTDTQYF.

CDR3 region: CASSLGGQGEETQYF. The CDR3 DNA is TGTGCCAGCAGCTTAGGAGGACAGGGGGAAGAGACCCAGTACTTC. The J gene is TRBJ2-5, the V gene TRBV11-3, with 10 bases identical to TRBD1. The CDR3 runs 15 residues. The V gene's germline CDR1 is SGHNT and CDR2 YENEEA. V was clipped by 1 base and J by 3 bases; unmatched bases: 2.

The genes are TRBV25-1 and TRBJ1-6; D is perhaps TRBD1 (5 bases). V lost 7 bases and J 7 bases, leaving 14 bases between the germline ends. The CDR3 extends over 14 amino acids. Germline V gives CDR1 MGHDK, CDR2 SYGVNS. The CDR3 protein is CASIPGGSNSPLHF. The CDR3, as DNA: TGTGCCAGCATCCCGGGGGGATCAAATTCACCCCTCCACTTT.

The V call is TRBV7-8, the J call TRBJ1-6; tentatively, D is TRBD1 (5 bases). This CDR3 has 17 residues. Germline CDR1 reads SGHVS; CDR2 reads FQNEAQ. Trimming cost V 1 base and J 12 bases, with 22 bases left between them. This chain's CDR3 is CASSLVAGSTRRGPLHF. The CDR3 DNA follows: TGTGCCAGCAGCTTAGTGGCGGGGTCGACCAGGAGGGGACCCCTCCACTTT.

CDR3 nucleotides: TGTGCCAGCAGCCAAGGTCCGGGACTAGCGCTGACCCAGTACTTC. Translated: CASSQGPGLALTQYF. J is TRBJ2-5 and V is TRBV3-1 (or the pseudogene TRBV3-2), with 10 positions matching TRBD2. The germline V gene encodes CDR1 LGHDT and CDR2 YNNKEL (reference sequence). The CDR3 sequence is 15 residues long. V shed 1 base, J shed 7 bases, and the junction held 6 bases outside the gene matches.

The chain is built from TRBV3-1 (or the pseudogene TRBV3-2) and TRBJ2-1; TRBD2 matches 7 bases. The CDR3 contains 14 residues. Germline V gene sequence: CDR1 LGHDT, CDR2 YNNKEL (reference sequence). After removal of 3 bases from V and 4 bases from J, the junction contained 3 bases not matched to a gene. CDR3 sequence (DNA): TGTGCCAGCAGCCATAGTAGCGGGTACAATGAGCAGTTCTTC. Protein product: CASSHSSGYNEQFF.